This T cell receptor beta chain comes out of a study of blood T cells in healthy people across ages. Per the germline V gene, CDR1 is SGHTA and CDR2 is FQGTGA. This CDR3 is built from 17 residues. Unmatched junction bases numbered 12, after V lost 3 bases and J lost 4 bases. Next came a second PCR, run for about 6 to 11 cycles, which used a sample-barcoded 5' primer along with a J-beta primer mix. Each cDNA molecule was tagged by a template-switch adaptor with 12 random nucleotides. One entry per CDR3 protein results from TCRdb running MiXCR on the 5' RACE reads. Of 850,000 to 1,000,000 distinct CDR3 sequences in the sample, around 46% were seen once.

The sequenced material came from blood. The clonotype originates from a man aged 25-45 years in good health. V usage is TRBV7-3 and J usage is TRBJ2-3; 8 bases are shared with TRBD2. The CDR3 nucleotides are TGTGCCAGCAGCTTCCGGAGCGGGGGCACTGGATCAGATACGCAGTATTTT. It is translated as CASSFRSGGTGSDTQYF. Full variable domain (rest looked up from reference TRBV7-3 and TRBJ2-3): GAGVSQTPSNKVTEKGKYVELRCDPISGHTALYWYRQSLGQGPEFLIYFQGTGAADDSGLPNDRFFAVRPEGSVSTLKIQRTERGDSAVYLCASSFRSGGTGSDTQYFGPGTRLTVL.